The present T cell receptor beta chain was sequenced within a study of blood T cell repertoires in COVID-19 (dated by TCRdb to 2018 to 2021). Broadly, across the study: Samples from collaborators originated in the United States, Italy and Spain and spanned both the acute and convalescent phases of COVID-19. The prospective study material was composed of cDNA or gDNA derived from T cells, B-cell-depleted T cells, or PBMCs. Deeply sampled blood TCRbeta repertoires from subjects exposed to, actively infected with, or recovered from COVID-19 were included in the dataset. The repertoires were released in a freely available public database meant as a resource for research on the immune response to SARS-CoV-2. The samples were drawn from the first 160 participants of the ongoing ImmuneRACE study and from 1,254 subjects provided by 6 global collaborators. The sample metadata nearly always contained a de-identified subject ID, COVID-19 status, age in years and sex. Where available, HLA class I and class II types were obtained from metadata supplied by the sample provider rather than from assay-based typing.

The full study reports these points: The quantity of clinical and demographic metadata differed by source and by participant and was supplied without curation.

Worth noting for this clone: The target of this receptor is not known. No base quality values were provided; no much bigger clone lies one nucleotide off.

According to the germline V gene (reference sequence), CDR1 reads LGHDT and CDR2 reads YNNKEL. Trimming takes 4 bases off V and 0 bases off J; junction bases not matched to a gene: 5. CDR3 length: 17 amino acids, cysteine to phenylalanine. The read is trimmed to its CDR3 DNA, 51 bases read in frame from base 1. Participants in the prospective study were aged about 18 to 95 years, lived in under 30 United States geographic areas, and enrolled through a virtual design. To assign participants to cohorts, the prospective study relied on clinical history that participants themselves reported in a screening survey and a study questionnaire. Exposed participants had been in contact, within 2 weeks of entering the study, with a person who had a PCR-confirmed or clinician-diagnosed case of COVID-19. Each participant in the prospective study had whole blood, serum and a nasopharyngeal or oropharyngeal swab collected by mobile phlebotomists. Prospective study participants could optionally give additional blood draws and questionnaires over an approximately 2-month period. Prospective study blood samples were shipped either frozen or at room temperature before DNA extraction.

The immunoSEQ Assay, a bias-controlled multiplex PCR, was used to amplify TCRbeta CDR3 regions from genomic DNA. On the study's bioinformatics: The number of nucleated cells in each sample was estimated from the amplification of reference gene primers within the assay. Sequence reads were collapsed and filtered to measure the absolute abundance of every unique TCRbeta CDR3 rearrangement. For each sample, productive Simpson clonality was calculated as the square root of Simpson's diversity index over productive rearrangements. In its TCRdb copy, this immuneACCESS table keeps in-frame sequences only and misses some clones. Where compared with another copy, unresolved V genes explain less than half of these, and the others have no known cause. V and J calls and clone size follow that table, whereas D and trimming were derived from the DNA. The sample records around 340,000 clones, roughly 90% of which are singletons. Approximately 0.97% of the sample goes to the ten largest clones.

The sequence was obtained from a woman aged 25 to 39 who had been exposed to COVID-19. Sequencing used PBMCs or T cells enriched from blood (not recorded which). The chain is made from TRBV3-1 (or the pseudogene TRBV3-2) and TRBJ2-3; TRBD2 agrees with 12 junctional bases. CDR3 protein: CASSLRTSGVSTDTQYF. The bases read TGTGCCAGCAGCCTAAGGACTAGCGGGGTTAGCACAGATACGCAGTATTTT.